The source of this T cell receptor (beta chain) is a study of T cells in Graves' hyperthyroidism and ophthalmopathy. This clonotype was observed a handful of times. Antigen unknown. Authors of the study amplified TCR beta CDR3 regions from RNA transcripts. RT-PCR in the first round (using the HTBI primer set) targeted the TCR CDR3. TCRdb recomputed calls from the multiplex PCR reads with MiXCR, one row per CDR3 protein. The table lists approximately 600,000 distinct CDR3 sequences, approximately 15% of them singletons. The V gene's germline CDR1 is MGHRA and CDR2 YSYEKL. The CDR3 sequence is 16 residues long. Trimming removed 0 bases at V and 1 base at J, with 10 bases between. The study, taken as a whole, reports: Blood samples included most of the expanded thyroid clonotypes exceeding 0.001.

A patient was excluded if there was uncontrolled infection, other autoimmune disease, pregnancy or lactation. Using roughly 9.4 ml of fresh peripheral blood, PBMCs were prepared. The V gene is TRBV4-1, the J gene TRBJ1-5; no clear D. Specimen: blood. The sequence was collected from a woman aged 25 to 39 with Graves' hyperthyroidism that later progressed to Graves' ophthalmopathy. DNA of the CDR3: TGCGCCAGCAGCCAAGACAGGATCGGCAGCAATCAGCCCCAGCATTTT. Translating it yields CASSQDRIGSNQPQHF.